The T cell receptor (beta chain) under discussion was sequenced for a study of T cell responses to AZD1222 COVID-19 vaccine. Regarding the study as a whole: Baseline antibody screening turned up just a handful of seropositive AZD1222 recipients.

CDR3 length: 13 amino acids. Germline values: CDR1 MNHEY, CDR2 SVGAGI. V shed 2 bases and J shed 10 bases, with 9 bases lying between them. For this clone: The antigen is not known.

Sequenced by immunoSEQ multiplex PCR; TCRdb stores in-frame clones only, minus some. The sample consists of about 150,000 clones, roughly 85% of them appearing once. The sample was peripheral blood, taken on day 0 of AZD1222 vaccination. This sequence was found in an adult in good health. The J gene is TRBJ1-6, the V gene TRBV6-5; no firm D call. CDR3 coding DNA: TGTGCCAGCAGTTACGATTATGGGTCACCCCTCCACTTT. Its translation is CASSYDYGSPLHF.